This passage covers 27 T cell receptor beta chains from one sample sequenced in a study of OX40 agonist ivuxolimab in advanced cancers. The protocol was immunoSEQ multiplex PCR, while the TCRdb copy is restricted to in-frame clones and leaves out a portion. In the table there are roughly 87,000 clones, around 92% of which are singletons. The specimen comprised CD4+ or CD8+ T cells sorted from blood, sampled in a trial of the OX40 agonist ivuxolimab. These receptors originate from an adult with an advanced solid tumor such as melanoma, head and neck, liver or kidney cancer.

The V gene is TRBV29-1, the J gene TRBJ2-1; D is ambiguous. The germline V gene encodes CDR1 SQVTM and CDR2 ANQGSEA. This CDR3 comprises 14 residues. The V end lost 7 bases, the J end lost 8 bases, and 21 bases lay between the germline ends. In nucleotides, the CDR3 is TGCAGCGCCCCGACAAGTTCGGGCGAGGATGAGCAGTTCTTC. Protein: CSAPTSSGEDEQFF.

V is TRBV13 and J is TRBJ2-5; 7 bases map to TRBD2. The CDR3 consists of 18 residues. The ends lost 5 bases at V and 2 bases at J; junction bases unmatched: 17. CDR1 is PRHDT, CDR2 FYEKMQ, per germline (reference sequence). The CDR3 DNA reads TGTGCCAGCAGCCCCCCGTCCGCCGGGGCGGGAGATCAAGAGACCCAGTACTTC. Amino acids: CASSPPSAGAGDQETQYF. The variable domain in full, with the rest retrieved from reference TRBV13 and TRBJ2-5, is AAGVIQSPRHLIKEKRETATLKCYPIPRHDTVYWYQQGPGQDPQFLISFYEKMQSDKGSIPDRFSAQQFSDYHSELNMSSLELGDSALYFCASSPPSAGAGDQETQYFGPGTRLLVL.

The rearrangement links TRBV7-8 to TRBJ2-7; 7 bases line up with TRBD1. Unmatched junction bases numbered 15, after V lost 5 bases and J lost 2 bases. CDR1 and CDR2 from the germline V gene are SGHVS and FQNEAQ. This CDR3 has 17 amino acids. In DNA form, the CDR3 reads TGTGCCAGCAGCCGCCCTACCGTACAGGGGAATCCCTACGAGCAGTACTTC. It codes for CASSRPTVQGNPYEQYF. The full variable domain, its missing parts supplied by reference TRBV7-8 and TRBJ2-7, is GAGVSQSPRYKVAKRGQDVALRCDPISGHVSLFWYQQALGQGPEFLTYFQNEAQLDKSGLPSDRFFAERPEGSVSTLKIQRTQQEDSAVYLCASSRPTVQGNPYEQYFGPGTRLTVT.

This clone appeared once. The rearrangement links TRBV13 to TRBJ2-3, with D unresolved. The CDR3 covers 15 residues. The V and J ends lost 2 bases and 0 bases respectively, with 9 bases between them. Germline V lookup: CDR1 PRHDT, CDR2 FYEKMQ (reference sequence). The CDR3 DNA reads as TGTGCCAGCAGCTTAAGGGCAGCTAGCACAGATACGCAGTATTTT. Protein: CASSLRAASTDTQYF.

V usage is TRBV5-6 and J usage is TRBJ2-7; D possibly corresponds to TRBD1 (6 bases). CDR1 and CDR2 from the germline V gene are SGHDT and YYEEEE. Trimming cost V 3 bases and J 3 bases, with 7 bases left between them. The CDR3 is 12 amino acids. The DNA of the CDR3 is TGTGCCAGCAGCTCCAGGGGCTACGAGCAGTACTTC. Amino acid sequence: CASSSRGYEQYF.

V and J are TRBV5-4 and TRBJ1-1; 7 nucleotides match TRBD1. The germline gives CDR1 SGHNT, CDR2 YYREEE (reference sequence). Germline trimming cut 1 base from V and 3 bases from J; bases unmatched to any gene: 9. This CDR3 comprises 16 residues. The CDR3 DNA reads TGTGCCAGCAGCTTGACCAGACAGGGTATAGACACTGAAGCTTTCTTT. This encodes CASSLTRQGIDTEAFF. Looking up the rest from reference TRBV5-4 and TRBJ1-1 gives the full variable domain: ETGVTQSPTHLIKTRGQQVTLRCSSQSGHNTVSWYQQALGQGPQFIFQYYREEENGRGNFPPRFSGLQFPNYSSELNVNALELDDSALYLCASSLTRQGIDTEAFFGQGTRLTVV.

This clone was observed a single time. The rearrangement joins TRBV19 to TRBJ1-1, with D perhaps TRBD1 (5 bases). This CDR3 spans 14 amino acids. Trimming pared 3 bases from V and 2 bases from J, leaving 10 bases between. The germline gives CDR1 LNHDA, CDR2 SQIVND (reference sequence). The CDR3 sequence is CASSMAGGNTEAFF. As DNA, the CDR3 is TGTGCCAGTAGTATGGCCGGGGGTAACACTGAAGCTTTCTTT.

CDR3 sequence: CAWSEPTGIGERYYGYTF. CDR3 coding DNA: TGTGCCTGGAGTGAGCCCACCGGGATCGGGGAGCGATACTATGGCTACACCTTC. The rearrangement joins TRBV30 to TRBJ1-2; D remains ambiguous. Germline CDR1 is GTSNPN and CDR2 is SVGIG (reference sequence). This CDR3 comprises 18 residues. Trimming pared 1 base from V and 3 bases from J, leaving 24 bases between.

This clone is a singleton in its sample. CDR3 nucleotide sequence: TGCGCCAGCAGTGAGTCGCGGGTAGCAGCAAACATTCAGTACTTC. Its translation is CASSESRVAANIQYF. The chain has TRBV10-2 and TRBJ2-4; maybe TRBD2 (5 bases). V was clipped by 0 bases and J by 6 bases, with 12 bases between them. The CDR3 spans 15 residues. Germline loops: CDR1 WSHSY, CDR2 SAAADI.

Only one count was recorded for this clone. The chain is built from TRBV19 and TRBJ2-5; the D gene is possibly TRBD1 (6 bases). CDR1 is LNHDA, CDR2 SQIVND, per germline (reference sequence). V was trimmed by 3 bases and J by 1 base, leaving 12 bases between them. This CDR3 has 15 amino acids. The CDR3 here is CASSIRGAVQETQYF. DNA of the CDR3: TGTGCCAGTAGTATCAGGGGCGCGGTCCAAGAGACCCAGTACTTC.

The rearrangement joins TRBV2 to TRBJ2-5, with D unclear. The assigned J gene may be wrong: the sequence end matches TRBJ2-7 better. This CDR3 contains 14 residues. Looked up from germline, CDR1 is SNHLY and CDR2 is FYNNEI. CDR3 loop: CASSQAKFSYEQYF. CDR3 DNA: TGTGCCAGCAGCCAAGCCAAATTCTCCTACGAGCAGTACTTC.

The rearrangement uses TRBV4-1 and TRBJ2-4; 8 positions match TRBD1. The CDR3 runs to 14 residues. From germline, CDR1 is MGHRA and CDR2 YSYEKL. J gave up 8 bases and V 3 bases, and 6 bases lay outside the gene matches. The CDR3 nucleotides read TGCGCCAGCAGCCATTTCCAGGGGGCGGACATTCAGTACTTC. It specifies CASSHFQGADIQYF.

The genes are TRBV19 and TRBJ2-7; 7 nucleotides line up with TRBD2. V was pared by 0 bases and J by 2 bases, with 7 bases of the junction left unmatched. Germline CDR1 reads LNHDA; CDR2 reads SQIVND (reference sequence). This CDR3 comprises 16 residues. The CDR3 DNA reads TGTGCCAGTAGTATAGACTTCGGGGAGGGGACCTACGAGCAGTACTTC. Translated: CASSIDFGEGTYEQYF.

The CDR3 bases are TGTGCCAGCAGCAGAGGGGGAGGGAACACTGAAGCTTTCTTT. This sequence encodes CASSRGGGNTEAFF. This chain connects TRBV6-1 to TRBJ1-1; D possibly corresponds to TRBD1 (6 bases). Between the trimmed V and J ends, which lost 6 bases and 1 base, there was a span of 12 bases. CDR1 MNHNS and CDR2 SASEGT come from the germline V gene. The CDR3 covers 14 residues.

The V and J genes are TRBV9 and TRBJ2-2; D unclear. The CDR3 spans 18 residues. The V gene lost 0 bases and the J gene lost 1 base, with 16 bases spanning the gap. CDR1 SGDLS and CDR2 YYNGEE come from the germline V gene. The CDR3 DNA follows: TGTGCCAGCAGCGTAGAGGAGATGATGGCAGAGAACACCGGGGAGCTGTTTTTT. Amino acid sequence: CASSVEEMMAENTGELFF.

The CDR3 protein is CASSQATGGAYEQYF. The CDR3 DNA follows: TGCGCCAGCAGCCAAGCAACAGGGGGCGCGTACGAGCAGTACTTC. The rearrangement uses TRBV4-1 and TRBJ2-7, with TRBD1 identical over 9 bases. CDR1 and CDR2 from the germline V gene are MGHRA and YSYEKL. V shed 1 base and J 4 bases; nucleotides not matched to a gene: 5. This CDR3 comprises 15 residues.

V and J are TRBV7-8 and TRBJ2-1; D remains ambiguous. Trimming pared 0 bases from V and 3 bases from J, leaving 12 bases between. Germline CDR1 reads SGHVS; CDR2 reads FQNEAQ. The CDR3 is 16 amino acids. CDR3 bases: TGTGCCAGCAGCTTAGCGGGCGTACTCTACTACAATGAGCAGTTCTTC. Translation: CASSLAGVLYYNEQFF.

The chain links TRBV9 to TRBJ2-6; weak D call: TRBD2 (6 bases). Looked up from germline, CDR1 is SGDLS and CDR2 is YYNGEE. The CDR3 is 17 amino acids. V lost 3 bases and J 0 bases, leaving 13 bases between the germline ends. Written as DNA, the CDR3 is TGTGCCAGCAGCGCGGCGGGGAGAAGCTCTGGGGCCAACGTCCTGACTTTC. This encodes CASSAAGRSSGANVLTF.

The V call is TRBV7-7, the J call TRBJ2-3, with 9 bases lining up with TRBD2. J gave up 2 bases and V 5 bases, and 8 bases lay outside the gene matches. Germline V gene lookup returns CDR1 SSHAT and CDR2 FNYEAQ (reference sequence). The CDR3 is 16 amino acids. This CDR3 is CASSEGTSRHTDTQYF. DNA for the CDR3: TGTGCCAGCAGCGAAGGGACTAGCAGACACACAGATACGCAGTATTTT.

The CDR3 region is CASSVGVGDYEQYF. CDR3 nucleotide sequence: TGTGCCAGCAGCGTAGGGGTTGGGGACTACGAGCAGTACTTC. The chain has TRBV9 and TRBJ2-7; D is ambiguous. With 0 bases removed from V and 3 bases from J, the gap between germline ends came to 10 bases. From germline, CDR1 is SGDLS and CDR2 YYNGEE. The CDR3 contains 14 residues.

This sequence joins TRBV4-3 and TRBJ1-2; TRBD1 aligns across 8 bases. The CDR3 covers 15 residues. With V trimmed by 1 base and J by 3 bases, 4 bases remained unmatched. CDR1 is LGHNA and CDR2 is YSLEER in the germline V gene. This chain's CDR3 is CASSQVQGGDYGYTF. The CDR3 DNA reads TGCGCCAGCAGCCAAGTACAGGGGGGGGACTATGGCTACACCTTC.

The V call is TRBV4-1, the J call TRBJ2-3; D is possibly TRBD1 or TRBD2 (5 bases each). V dropped 0 bases and J dropped 3 bases, with 13 bases sitting between them. The CDR3 sequence is 16 residues long. The germline gives CDR1 MGHRA, CDR2 YSYEKL. CDR3 amino acids: CASSQDWTLETDTQYF. The CDR3 DNA reads TGCGCCAGCAGCCAAGATTGGACACTAGAGACAGATACGCAGTATTTT.

The table lists this clone with a count of one. V gene TRBV7-6 combines with J gene TRBJ1-1, with a weak D call TRBD1 (6 bases). The CDR3 has 14 residues. Per germline, CDR1 SGHVS and CDR2 FNYEAQ. Trimming left V 1 base short and J 6 bases short, with 12 bases between. The CDR3 nucleotides read TGTGCCAGCAGCTTAGAGCAGGGGATACCTGAAGCTTTCTTT. Protein product: CASSLEQGIPEAFF.

This chain links TRBV29-1 with TRBJ1-1; weak D call: TRBD1 (5 bases). CDR3 length: 11 amino acids. The germline gives CDR1 SQVTM, CDR2 ANQGSEA. Trimming took off 1 base at V and 8 bases at J, with 8 bases between the two ends. The CDR3 spells CSVEGGREAFF. The DNA for the CDR3 is TGCAGCGTTGAAGGGGGCAGAGAAGCTTTCTTT.

The rearrangement uses TRBV20-1 and TRBJ1-2, with D uncertain. This CDR3 contains 9 residues. Germline CDR1 reads DFQATT; CDR2 reads SNEGSKA (reference sequence). V was cut by 5 bases and J by 7 bases, with 5 bases left in between. CDR3 sequence reads: CSADGGYTF. The CDR3 coding sequence is TGCAGTGCTGACGGTGGCTACACCTTC.

The chain joins TRBV2 to TRBJ2-7; 9 positions match TRBD1. The CDR3 covers 11 residues. CDR1 is SNHLY, CDR2 FYNNEI, per germline. Germline trimming cut 9 bases from V and 3 bases from J; bases unmatched to any gene: 0. CDR3 bases: TGTGCCAGGGGACAGGGCTACGAGCAGTACTTC. It specifies CARGQGYEQYF. The entire variable domain, with the rest obtained from reference TRBV2 and TRBJ2-7, is as follows: EPEVTQTPSHQVTQMGQEVILRCVPISNHLYFYWYRQILGQKVEFLVSFYNNEISEKSEIFDDQFSVERPDGSNFTLKIRSTKLEDSAMYFCARGQGYEQYFGPGTRLTVT.

The chain recombines TRBV6-4 with TRBJ2-2, with 8 bases that match TRBD2. The CDR3 is made up of 13 amino acids. Trimming cost V 6 bases and J 3 bases; bases outside gene matches: 0. Per germline, CDR1 MRHNA and CDR2 SNTAGT. DNA for the CDR3: TGTGCCAGCAGCGGGGGGGACACCGGGGAGCTGTTTTTT. Amino acid sequence: CASSGGDTGELFF.